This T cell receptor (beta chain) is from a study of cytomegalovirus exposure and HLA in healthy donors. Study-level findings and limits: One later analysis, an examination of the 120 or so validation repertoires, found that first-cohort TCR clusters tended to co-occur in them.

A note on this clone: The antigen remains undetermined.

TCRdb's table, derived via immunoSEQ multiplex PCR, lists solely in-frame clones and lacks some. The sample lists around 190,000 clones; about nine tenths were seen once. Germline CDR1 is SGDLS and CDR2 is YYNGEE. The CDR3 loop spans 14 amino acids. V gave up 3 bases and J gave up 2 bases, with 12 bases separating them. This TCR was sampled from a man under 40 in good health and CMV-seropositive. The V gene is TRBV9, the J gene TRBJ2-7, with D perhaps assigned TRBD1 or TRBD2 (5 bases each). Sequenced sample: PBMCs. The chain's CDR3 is CASSARDGPYEQYF. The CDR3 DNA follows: TGTGCCAGCAGCGCCCGGGACGGTCCCTACGAGCAGTACTTC.